This T cell receptor (beta chain) comes out of a study of Graves' ophthalmopathy and Graves' hyperthyroidism. Study information: No treatment had been given when peripheral blood was collected at initial diagnosis.

In this sample, this clonotype turned up many times. Its antigen remains unknown. Deletions cut 6 bases from V and 4 bases from J, with 9 bases between. The CDR3 covers 13 residues. The study amplified TCR beta CDR3 regions using RNA transcripts. HTBI primers were used in a first-round RT-PCR, which preceded a second-round multiplex PCR. Each CDR3 protein is one row after TCRdb ran MiXCR on the multiplex PCR reads. The data contain more than 150,000 distinct CDR3 sequences, 37% of them seen just once; the ten biggest clones take up around 5.8%. Study observations and caveats: Both a roughly 70% sensitivity and a 72.22% specificity characterized the model's predictions of ophthalmopathy progression. Classification of ophthalmopathy versus stable hyperthyroidism by a 13-signature model yielded around 90% sensitivity and approximately 79% specificity.

The receptor comes from a woman aged 40 to 55 with Graves' ophthalmopathy. Sequenced: peripheral blood. The genes are TRBV12-3 or TRBV12-4 and TRBJ2-2, with D possibly matching TRBD1 (5 bases). This chain's CDR3 is CASSPGITGELFF. CDR3 bases: TGTGCCAGCAGCCCAGGGATCACCGGGGAGCTGTTTTTT.